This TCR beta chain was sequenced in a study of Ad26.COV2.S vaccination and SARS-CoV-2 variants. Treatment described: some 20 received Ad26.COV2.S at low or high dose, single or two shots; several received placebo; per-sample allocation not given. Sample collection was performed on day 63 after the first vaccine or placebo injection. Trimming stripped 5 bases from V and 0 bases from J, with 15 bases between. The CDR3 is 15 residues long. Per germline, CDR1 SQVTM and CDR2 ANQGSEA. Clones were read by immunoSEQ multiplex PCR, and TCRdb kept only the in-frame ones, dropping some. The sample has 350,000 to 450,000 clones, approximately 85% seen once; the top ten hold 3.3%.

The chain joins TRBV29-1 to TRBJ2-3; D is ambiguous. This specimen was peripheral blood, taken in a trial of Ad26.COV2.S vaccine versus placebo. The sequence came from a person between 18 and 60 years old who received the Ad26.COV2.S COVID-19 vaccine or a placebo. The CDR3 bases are TGCAGCGTTCTACTATTGGCGCCTAGCACAGATACGCAGTATTTT. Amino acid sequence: CSVLLLAPSTDTQYF.